A selection of T cell receptor beta chains follows, all from one sample in a study of Graves' ophthalmopathy and Graves' hyperthyroidism. TCRdb used MiXCR to reprocess the multiplex PCR reads, holding one entry per CDR3 protein. The table has about 620,000 distinct CDR3 sequences, about a fifth seen once. The material sequenced was peripheral blood. Receptor source: a woman between 18 and 29 years old with stable Graves' hyperthyroidism. Some clones in this sample may be carry-over from other donors' samples. CDR3s include the opening cysteine and the closing phenylalanine or tryptophan. Fields, in order: D gene, V gene, clone size, J gene, CDR3 DNA, CDR3 protein. The D gene is left open where the match is weak. For some rows the clone size is stated as once, few or many, or as a class when expanded; others skip it.

d_call: .
v_call: TRBV20-1
clone_size: .
j_call: TRBJ1-5
cdr3_nt: TGCAGTGCTAGCGGGGGAGGTCGACAGCCCCAGCATTTT
cdr3_aa: CSASGGGRQPQHF

d_call: TRBD1
v_call: TRBV2
clone_size: .
j_call: TRBJ1-1
cdr3_nt: TGTGCCAGCAGAACCGACAGGGCGGGTGAAGCTTTCTTT
cdr3_aa: CASRTDRAGEAFF

d_call: .
v_call: TRBV12-3/TRBV12-4
clone_size: few
j_call: TRBJ2-2
cdr3_nt: TGTGCCAGCAGCCCCGCGGGATCGCGCGGGGGGGAGCTGTTTTTT
cdr3_aa: CASSPAGSRGGELFF

d_call: .
v_call: TRBV7-9
clone_size: many
j_call: TRBJ1-1
cdr3_nt: TGTGCCAGCAGCTCCGGACCCCCTGGCACTGAAGCTTTCTTT
cdr3_aa: CASSSGPPGTEAFF

d_call: .
v_call: TRBV6-5
clone_size: many
j_call: TRBJ1-1
cdr3_nt: TGTGCCAGCAGTTCGGCCGTGGAAGGGAACACTGAAGCTTTCTTT
cdr3_aa: CASSSAVEGNTEAFF

d_call: .
v_call: TRBV19
clone_size: many
j_call: TRBJ2-7
cdr3_nt: TGTGCCAGTAGTAAGACCGGGACAAAGATCTACGAGCAGTACTTC
cdr3_aa: CASSKTGTKIYEQYF

d_call: .
v_call: TRBV27
clone_size: many
j_call: TRBJ1-1
cdr3_nt: TGTGCCAGCAGTATATCAGGGGAGGGCACTGAAGCTTTCTTT
cdr3_aa: CASSISGEGTEAFF

d_call: TRBD1
v_call: TRBV24-1
clone_size: .
j_call: TRBJ1-1
cdr3_nt: TGTGCCACCAGTGACTCCGGGCAGGGGGCCACTGAAGCTTTCTTT
cdr3_aa: CATSDSGQGATEAFF

d_call: TRBD2
v_call: TRBV6-1
clone_size: many
j_call: TRBJ2-5
cdr3_nt: TGTGCCAGCAGCTCTAGCGGGGGGAGCCAAGAGACCCAGTACTTC
cdr3_aa: CASSSSGGSQETQYF

d_call: TRBD2
v_call: TRBV25-1
clone_size: .
j_call: TRBJ2-2
cdr3_nt: TGTGCCAGCAGCCGCGCCGACAGGGGGCTGACTAGCGGGAGAGTTACCGGGGAGCTGTTTTTT
cdr3_aa: CASSRADRGLTSGRVTGELFF

d_call: .
v_call: TRBV4-1
clone_size: .
j_call: TRBJ2-4
cdr3_nt: TGCGCCAGCAGCCAAGTGGCCCAGGGGCTGGTCAAAAACATTCAGTACTTC
cdr3_aa: CASSQVAQGLVKNIQYF

d_call: .
v_call: TRBV13
clone_size: many
j_call: TRBJ2-7
cdr3_nt: TGTGCCAGCAGCCCCACCGCCAGTAGCGAGCAGTACTTC
cdr3_aa: CASSPTASSEQYF

d_call: TRBD1
v_call: TRBV18
clone_size: .
j_call: TRBJ1-1
cdr3_nt: TGTGCCAGCTCGCCACAGGGGGCAGGTTTCGCGGGCACTGAAGCTTTCTTT
cdr3_aa: CASSPQGAGFAGTEAFF

d_call: TRBD1
v_call: TRBV20-1
clone_size: many
j_call: TRBJ2-7
cdr3_nt: TGCAGTGCTAGAAAGGTGGGACAGGGGGCGCCGGGGGAGCAGTACTTC
cdr3_aa: CSARKVGQGAPGEQYF

d_call: .
v_call: TRBV11-2
clone_size: many
j_call: TRBJ2-5
cdr3_nt: TGTGCCAGCAGCTTAGTGATGTACATTCCGGAGACCCAGTACTTC
cdr3_aa: CASSLVMYIPETQYF

d_call: .
v_call: TRBV6-5
clone_size: many
j_call: TRBJ1-2
cdr3_nt: TGTGCCAGCAGTTACGGGCGGGCCGGCTATGGCTACACCTTC
cdr3_aa: CASSYGRAGYGYTF

d_call: .
v_call: TRBV5-1
clone_size: few
j_call: TRBJ2-2
cdr3_nt: TGCGCCAGCAGCTTGGTTGCAGGAGCCACCGGGGAGCTGTTTTTT
cdr3_aa: CASSLVAGATGELFF

d_call: .
v_call: TRBV30
clone_size: .
j_call: TRBJ2-7
cdr3_nt: TGTGCCTGGAGTGCAGGGTCAGGATACGAGCAGTACTTC
cdr3_aa: CAWSAGSGYEQYF

d_call: .
v_call: TRBV28
clone_size: .
j_call: TRBJ2-7
cdr3_nt: TGTGCCAGCAGTTTAGGGACGATCTACGAGCAGTACTTC
cdr3_aa: CASSLGTIYEQYF

d_call: .
v_call: TRBV28
clone_size: .
j_call: TRBJ1-5
cdr3_nt: TGTGCCAGCAGCTCTACGCGCAGGGCTAGCAGTCAGCCCCAGCATTTT
cdr3_aa: CASSSTRRASSQPQHF

d_call: .
v_call: TRBV12-3/TRBV12-4
clone_size: many
j_call: TRBJ1-5
cdr3_nt: TGTGCCAGCAGCCTAGGGTCAAACAATCAGCCCCAGCATTTT
cdr3_aa: CASSLGSNNQPQHF

d_call: .
v_call: TRBV11-2
clone_size: .
j_call: TRBJ2-5
cdr3_nt: TGTGCCAGCAGCTTATATCTCGAGACAGCGATCCAAGAGACCCAGTACTTC
cdr3_aa: CASSLYLETAIQETQYF

d_call: .
v_call: TRBV28
clone_size: few
j_call: TRBJ2-2
cdr3_nt: TGTGCCATCCAGGAGGGGGTGAAGTATGGCGGGGAGCTGTTTTTT
cdr3_aa: CAIQEGVKYGGELFF

d_call: .
v_call: TRBV12-3/TRBV12-4
clone_size: .
j_call: TRBJ1-5
cdr3_nt: TGTGCCAGCAGTTCGGTCGGTAACCAGCATTTT
cdr3_aa: CASSSVGNQHF

d_call: .
v_call: TRBV20-1
clone_size: few
j_call: TRBJ1-5
cdr3_nt: TGCAGTGCCCCTTCACAGAGGGGACAGCCCCAGCATTTT
cdr3_aa: CSAPSQRGQPQHF

d_call: TRBD1
v_call: TRBV2
clone_size: .
j_call: TRBJ1-3
cdr3_nt: TGTGCCAGCACGGGGACAGGGAGAAACACCATATATTTT
cdr3_aa: CASTGTGRNTIYF

d_call: .
v_call: TRBV2
clone_size: .
j_call: TRBJ2-7
cdr3_nt: TGTGCCAGCACTGGTCCCTTTAACTACGAGCAGTACTTC
cdr3_aa: CASTGPFNYEQYF

d_call: .
v_call: TRBV12-3/TRBV12-4
clone_size: many
j_call: TRBJ1-1
cdr3_nt: TGTGCCAGCACCCCCCTGGCAGGGTACACTGAAGCTTTCTTT
cdr3_aa: CASTPLAGYTEAFF

d_call: TRBD2
v_call: TRBV24-1
clone_size: few
j_call: TRBJ2-7
cdr3_nt: TGTGCCACCAGTGATCCCCGTGCGGGGGATCACGAGCAGTACTTC
cdr3_aa: CATSDPRAGDHEQYF